These T cell receptor beta chains were read from a single sample in a study of blood T cell repertoires in COVID-19. Sequenced by immunoSEQ multiplex PCR; TCRdb stores in-frame clones only, minus some. The sample contains hundreds of thousands of clones, 85% to 90% of which appear only once. Sequencing input: PBMCs or T cells enriched from blood (not recorded which). The source of these receptors is a woman younger than 30 who had recovered from COVID-19. Both conserved end residues are part of each CDR3. A D gene is named only where the DNA matches it firmly. Size is stated for part of the rows, as once, few or many counts, or as a class when the clone is expanded.

cdr3_nt: TGTGCCAGCAGCGTAGACACCGAGGGTGAAAAACTGTTTTTT; cdr3_aa: CASSVDTEGEKLFF; j_call: TRBJ1-4; v_call: TRBV9; d_call: NA; clone_size: NA
cdr3_nt: TGTGCCAGCAGTCCCACCCCCACAGGGCAAATCTACGAGCAGTACTTC; cdr3_aa: CASSPTPTGQIYEQYF; j_call: TRBJ2-7; v_call: TRBV2; d_call: NA; clone_size: NA
cdr3_nt: TGTGCCAGCAGCTTAGACAGGGCCTACGAGCAGTACTTC; cdr3_aa: CASSLDRAYEQYF; j_call: TRBJ2-7; v_call: TRBV7-2; d_call: NA; clone_size: NA
cdr3_nt: TGTGCCAGCAGTGAAATCATATGGGGCCAGAACACCGGGGAGCTGTTTTTT; cdr3_aa: CASSEIIWGQNTGELFF; j_call: TRBJ2-2; v_call: TRBV6-1; d_call: NA; clone_size: NA
cdr3_nt: TGTGCCACCAGTGAGGCAGTTCAAGAGACCCAGTACTTC; cdr3_aa: CATSEAVQETQYF; j_call: TRBJ2-5; v_call: TRBV24-1; d_call: NA; clone_size: NA
cdr3_nt: TGTGCCAGCAGTTACGGGACAGGGGTGAACACTGAAGCTTTCTTT; cdr3_aa: CASSYGTGVNTEAFF; j_call: TRBJ1-1; v_call: TRBV6-5; d_call: TRBD1; clone_size: NA
cdr3_nt: TGTGCCAGCAGCCAAGATCCTGGGGGCCACCTTGAGACCCAGTACTTC; cdr3_aa: CASSQDPGGHLETQYF; j_call: TRBJ2-5; v_call: TRBV3-1/TRBV3-2; d_call: NA; clone_size: NA
cdr3_nt: TGTGCCAGCAGCTTAGCCGGACGGGGTGGGACTGAAGCTTTCTTT; cdr3_aa: CASSLAGRGGTEAFF; j_call: TRBJ1-1; v_call: TRBV7-9; d_call: NA; clone_size: few
cdr3_nt: TGTGCCAGCAGTACCAGTCGGACAGGGCTAGAGACCCAGTACTTC; cdr3_aa: CASSTSRTGLETQYF; j_call: TRBJ2-5; v_call: TRBV28; d_call: TRBD1; clone_size: NA
cdr3_nt: TGTGCCAGTAGTCTGGGACAGGGCGTTGATACGCAGTATTTT; cdr3_aa: CASSLGQGVDTQYF; j_call: TRBJ2-3; v_call: TRBV19; d_call: TRBD1; clone_size: NA
cdr3_nt: TGTGCCAGCCGATCGGGAGGCAATCAGCCCCAGCATTTT; cdr3_aa: CASRSGGNQPQHF; j_call: TRBJ1-5; v_call: TRBV28; d_call: NA; clone_size: NA
cdr3_nt: TGTGCCAGCAGCAGAGACAGACAGGGGCTGGATGGCTACACCTTC; cdr3_aa: CASSRDRQGLDGYTF; j_call: TRBJ1-2; v_call: TRBV7-2; d_call: TRBD1; clone_size: NA
cdr3_nt: TGTGCCAGCTCAGAACGGGGTTACGAGCAGTACTTC; cdr3_aa: CASSERGYEQYF; j_call: TRBJ2-7; v_call: TRBV18; d_call: NA; clone_size: few
cdr3_nt: TGTGCCAGCAGGGCGACGGGGGGTAATCAGCCCCAGCATTTT; cdr3_aa: CASRATGGNQPQHF; j_call: TRBJ1-5; v_call: TRBV28; d_call: NA; clone_size: NA
cdr3_nt: TGTGCCAGCAGCCCCCGGGACTTTAACTACGAGCAGTACTTC; cdr3_aa: CASSPRDFNYEQYF; j_call: TRBJ2-7; v_call: TRBV6-5; d_call: NA; clone_size: NA
cdr3_nt: TGTGCCAGCAGCTCCGGGACAGGGGACTACGAGCAGTACTTC; cdr3_aa: CASSSGTGDYEQYF; j_call: TRBJ2-7; v_call: TRBV5-4; d_call: TRBD1; clone_size: NA
cdr3_nt: TGTGCCAGCAGTTTATTACGACAGGGGGACACTGAAGCTTTCTTT; cdr3_aa: CASSLLRQGDTEAFF; j_call: TRBJ1-1; v_call: TRBV28; d_call: TRBD1; clone_size: NA
cdr3_nt: TGTGCCAGCAGCGAAGGCAGGGGTGGCTACACCTTC; cdr3_aa: CASSEGRGGYTF; j_call: TRBJ1-2; v_call: TRBV9; d_call: NA; clone_size: NA
cdr3_nt: TGTGCCAGCAGCCAAGATTCGCGGGGGGGCAGGGTGACCCAGTACTTC; cdr3_aa: CASSQDSRGGRVTQYF; j_call: TRBJ2-5; v_call: TRBV3-1/TRBV3-2; d_call: TRBD2; clone_size: NA
cdr3_nt: TGTGCCACCCGGACTAGCGGGGGATACAATGAGCAGTTCTTC; cdr3_aa: CATRTSGGYNEQFF; j_call: TRBJ2-1; v_call: TRBV25-1; d_call: TRBD2; clone_size: NA
cdr3_nt: TGTGCCGCTTGGGACAGGGGGTTTCAAGAGACCCAGTACTTC; cdr3_aa: CAAWDRGFQETQYF; j_call: TRBJ2-5; v_call: TRBV28; d_call: TRBD1; clone_size: NA
cdr3_nt: TGTGCCAGCAGTTTCCGGGACACGGAAGCTTTCTTT; cdr3_aa: CASSFRDTEAFF; j_call: TRBJ1-1; v_call: TRBV2; d_call: NA; clone_size: NA
cdr3_nt: TGTGCCAGCAGCTCGGCCCCGGGGAGGGGTGAGCAGTTCTTC; cdr3_aa: CASSSAPGRGEQFF; j_call: TRBJ2-1; v_call: TRBV7-3; d_call: TRBD2; clone_size: NA
cdr3_nt: TGTGCCAGCAGCCCGCCTACAGGGACCTATGGCTACACCTTC; cdr3_aa: CASSPPTGTYGYTF; j_call: TRBJ1-2; v_call: TRBV5-6; d_call: NA; clone_size: NA
cdr3_nt: TGTGCCAGCGGGACGACAGGGGCAAATCAGCCCCAGCATTTT; cdr3_aa: CASGTTGANQPQHF; j_call: TRBJ1-5; v_call: TRBV28; d_call: TRBD1; clone_size: NA
cdr3_nt: TGTGCCAGCAGCCCGACAGGGAGGGGAAACACCATATATTTT; cdr3_aa: CASSPTGRGNTIYF; j_call: TRBJ1-3; v_call: TRBV7-2; d_call: TRBD1; clone_size: once
cdr3_nt: TGTGCCAGTATTGCAGGCAGCTCTGGAAACACCATATATTTT; cdr3_aa: CASIAGSSGNTIYF; j_call: TRBJ1-3; v_call: TRBV19; d_call: NA; clone_size: few
cdr3_nt: TGTGCCAGCAGCCCATCAAAAAATCAGCCCCAGCATTTT; cdr3_aa: CASSPSKNQPQHF; j_call: TRBJ1-5; v_call: TRBV14; d_call: NA; clone_size: NA
cdr3_nt: TGTGCCAGCAGCCCCGGGGGTAGCGCAGATACGCAGTATTTT; cdr3_aa: CASSPGGSADTQYF; j_call: TRBJ2-3; v_call: TRBV7-9; d_call: NA; clone_size: NA
cdr3_nt: TGTGCCAGTAGCGGGGACAGGAGTGGCACCGGGGAGCTGTTTTTT; cdr3_aa: CASSGDRSGTGELFF; j_call: TRBJ2-2; v_call: TRBV19; d_call: TRBD1; clone_size: NA
cdr3_nt: TGTGCCATCACCGACGGGGGATACTATGGCTACACCTTC; cdr3_aa: CAITDGGYYGYTF; j_call: TRBJ1-2; v_call: TRBV10-3; d_call: NA; clone_size: NA
cdr3_nt: TGTGCCAGCAGGTCTACCGGGAGAAACTACAATGAGCAGTTCTTC; cdr3_aa: CASRSTGRNYNEQFF; j_call: TRBJ2-1; v_call: TRBV27; d_call: NA; clone_size: NA
cdr3_nt: TGCGCCCGCGGGCGAGGAGTCGTTAGCAATCAGCCCCAGCATTTT; cdr3_aa: CARGRGVVSNQPQHF; j_call: TRBJ1-5; v_call: TRBV10-1; d_call: NA; clone_size: NA
cdr3_nt: TGTGCCAGCATAGGGGGAAACACCGGGGAGCTGTTTTTT; cdr3_aa: CASIGGNTGELFF; j_call: TRBJ2-2; v_call: TRBV25-1; d_call: NA; clone_size: NA
cdr3_nt: TGTGCCAGCAGCCCGGGGGTGGGTGAGACCCAGTACTTC; cdr3_aa: CASSPGVGETQYF; j_call: TRBJ2-5; v_call: TRBV7-3; d_call: NA; clone_size: NA
cdr3_nt: TGTGCCAGCAGCTTGGCTTCGGAGTCATGGAGCACAGATACGCAGTATTTT; cdr3_aa: CASSLASESWSTDTQYF; j_call: TRBJ2-3; v_call: TRBV5-6; d_call: NA; clone_size: once
cdr3_nt: TGTGCCAGCAGCTTGGCGGGGGGCCAAAATGAGGAAAAGTTCTTC; cdr3_aa: CASSLAGGQNEEKFF; j_call: TRBJ2-1; v_call: TRBV5-4; d_call: NA; clone_size: few
cdr3_nt: TGTGCCATCAGTGAGCCGACAGGCACAGATACGCAGTATTTT; cdr3_aa: CAISEPTGTDTQYF; j_call: TRBJ2-3; v_call: TRBV10-3; d_call: NA; clone_size: NA
cdr3_nt: TGTGCCAGCAGTGTGGGGCAGGGGGCGCGAGCTTTCTTT; cdr3_aa: CASSVGQGARAFF; j_call: TRBJ1-1; v_call: TRBV2; d_call: TRBD1; clone_size: NA
cdr3_nt: TGTGCCAGCTCACCACTGGGACTAGCGGGGGCCCCCAAGCCAGATACGCAGTATTTT; cdr3_aa: CASSPLGLAGAPKPDTQYF; j_call: TRBJ2-3; v_call: TRBV18; d_call: TRBD2; clone_size: NA
cdr3_nt: TGTGCCACCAGTGACTCAAAATTTCAGGGGGCGCGTGGGAACACTGAAGCTTTCTTT; cdr3_aa: CATSDSKFQGARGNTEAFF; j_call: TRBJ1-1; v_call: TRBV24-1; d_call: TRBD1; clone_size: NA